This T cell receptor beta chain was identified in a study of blood T cells in healthy people across ages. This clonotype was counted only a few times. Its specificity is not known. Russia was home to the donors, healthy Caucasian individuals aged roughly 6 to 95. Study findings and constraints: Estimated diversity that came from one million T cells was considered an underestimate. Fewer expanded clones and more diversity marked long-lived versus aged donors.

Combining a sample-barcoded 5' primer with a J-beta primer mix, a second PCR ran for roughly 6 to 12 cycles. TCRdb re-called the 5' RACE reads with MiXCR, one entry per CDR3 protein. The sample lists about 1.1 million distinct CDR3 sequences; 35% to 40% were seen once. The CDR3 has 15 residues. The V gene lost 8 bases and the J gene lost 0 bases, with 16 bases spanning the gap. Germline V CDR1 and CDR2: SEHNR, FQNEAQ (reference sequence). This receptor was identified in a man between 18 and 35 years old in good health. Sequenced sample: blood. The rearrangement joins TRBV7-9 to TRBJ1-1, with D possibly being TRBD1 (5 bases). The CDR3 region has the DNA TGTGCCAGCCTACCGGGGGGGAAGATGAACACTGAAGCTTTCTTT. This sequence encodes CASLPGGKMNTEAFF. Using reference TRBV7-9 and TRBJ1-1 for the parts outside the CDR3, the full variable domain is DTGVSQNPRHKITKRGQNVTFRCDPISEHNRLYWYRQTLGQGPEFLTYFQNEAQLEKSRLLSDRFSAERPKGSFSTLEIQRTEQGDSAMYLCASLPGGKMNTEAFFGQGTRLTVV.